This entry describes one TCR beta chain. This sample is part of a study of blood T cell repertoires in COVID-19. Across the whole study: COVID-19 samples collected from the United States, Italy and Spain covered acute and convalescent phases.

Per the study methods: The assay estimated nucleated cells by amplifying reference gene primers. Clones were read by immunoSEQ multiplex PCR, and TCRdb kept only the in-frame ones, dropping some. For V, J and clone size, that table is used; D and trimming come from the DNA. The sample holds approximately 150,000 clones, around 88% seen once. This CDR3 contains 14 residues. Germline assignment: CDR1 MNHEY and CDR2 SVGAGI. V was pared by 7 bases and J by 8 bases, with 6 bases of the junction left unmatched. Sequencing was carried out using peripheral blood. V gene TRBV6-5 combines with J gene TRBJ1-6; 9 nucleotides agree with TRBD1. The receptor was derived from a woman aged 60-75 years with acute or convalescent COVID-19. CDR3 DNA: TGTGCCAGCAAACAGGGGGCTAGGGATTCACCCCTCCACTTT. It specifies CASKQGARDSPLHF.